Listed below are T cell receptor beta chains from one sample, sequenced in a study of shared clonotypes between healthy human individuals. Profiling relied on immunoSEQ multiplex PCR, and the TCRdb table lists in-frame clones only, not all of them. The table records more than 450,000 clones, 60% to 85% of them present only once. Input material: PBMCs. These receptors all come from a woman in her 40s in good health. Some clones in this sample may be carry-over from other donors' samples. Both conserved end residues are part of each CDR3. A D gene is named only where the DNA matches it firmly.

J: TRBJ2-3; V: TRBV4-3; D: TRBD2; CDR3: CASSQRGDSGRPSGDTQYF; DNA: TGCGCCAGCAGCCAGCGCGGGGATAGCGGGAGGCCCTCAGGAGATACGCAGTATTTT
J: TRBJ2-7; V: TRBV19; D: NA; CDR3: CASNGGLPYEQYF; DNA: TGTGCCAGTAACGGCGGGCTCCCCTACGAGCAGTACTTC
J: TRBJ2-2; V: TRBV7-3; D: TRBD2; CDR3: CASSLMGVAGLNGELFF; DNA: TGTGCCAGCAGCTTAATGGGGGTAGCGGGATTGAACGGGGAGCTGTTTTTT
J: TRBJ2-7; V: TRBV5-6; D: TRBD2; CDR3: CASSQGLGFYEQYF; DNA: TGTGCCAGCAGCCAGGGACTAGGCTTCTACGAGCAGTACTTC
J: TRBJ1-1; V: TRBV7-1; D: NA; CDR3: CASSPLQFNTEAFF; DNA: TGTGCCAGCAGCCCGTTGCAGTTTAACACTGAAGCTTTCTTT
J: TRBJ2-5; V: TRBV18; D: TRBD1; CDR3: CASSPLGGQGETQYF; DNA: TGTGCCAGCTCACCATTAGGGGGCCAGGGAGAGACCCAGTACTTC
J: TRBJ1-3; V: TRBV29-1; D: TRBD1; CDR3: CSAARDSLGNTIYF; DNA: TGCAGCGCCGCCCGGGACAGCCTCGGAAACACCATATATTTT
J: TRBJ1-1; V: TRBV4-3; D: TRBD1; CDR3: CASSYDRGNTEAFF; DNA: TGCGCCAGCAGCTACGACAGGGGGAACACTGAAGCTTTCTTT
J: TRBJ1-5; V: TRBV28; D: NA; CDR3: CASRGLLRGDQPQHF; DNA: TGTGCCAGCAGGGGACTGCTACGAGGGGATCAGCCCCAGCATTTT
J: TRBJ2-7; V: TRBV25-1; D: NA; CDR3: CASSEYSHEQYF; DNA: TGTGCCAGCAGTGAATATAGCCACGAGCAGTACTTC
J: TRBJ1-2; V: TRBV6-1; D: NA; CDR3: CASTGGRDYGYTF; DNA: TGTGCCAGCACCGGGGGGCGGGACTATGGCTACACCTTC
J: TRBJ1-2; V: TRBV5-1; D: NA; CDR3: CASSLEGTEYYGYTF; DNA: TGCGCCAGCAGCTTGGAAGGGACCGAGTACTATGGCTACACCTTC
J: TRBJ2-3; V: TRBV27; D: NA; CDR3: CASRLRGTDTQYF; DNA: TGTGCCAGCCGTCTTAGAGGGACAGATACGCAGTATTTT
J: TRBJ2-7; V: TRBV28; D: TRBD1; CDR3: CASRNPGQGKEQYF; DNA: TGTGCCAGCAGGAATCCGGGACAGGGGAAGGAGCAGTACTTC
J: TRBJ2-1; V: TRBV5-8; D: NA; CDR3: CASSAEGIWRVEQFF; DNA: TGTGCCAGCAGCGCGGAAGGGATTTGGCGGGTTGAGCAGTTCTTC
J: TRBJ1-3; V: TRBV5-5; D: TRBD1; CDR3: CASSKTGGPFSGNTIYF; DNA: TGTGCCAGCAGCAAGACAGGGGGCCCTTTTTCGGGAAACACCATATATTTT
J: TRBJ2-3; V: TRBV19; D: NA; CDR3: CASKPAGTDTQYF; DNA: TGTGCCAGTAAGCCCGCGGGCACAGATACGCAGTATTTT
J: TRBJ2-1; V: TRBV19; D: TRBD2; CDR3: CASSIERDHNEQFF; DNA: TGTGCCAGTAGCATTGAGCGGGACCACAATGAGCAGTTCTTC
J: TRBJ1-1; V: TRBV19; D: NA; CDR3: CASSKGRLNTEAFF; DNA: TGTGCCAGTAGTAAAGGACGGCTGAACACTGAAGCTTTCTTT
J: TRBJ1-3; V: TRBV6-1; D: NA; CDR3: CAVTDSSGNTIYF; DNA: TGTGCTGTTACGGACTCCTCTGGAAACACCATATATTTT
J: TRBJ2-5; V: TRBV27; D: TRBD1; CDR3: CASWRGTGGPETQYF; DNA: TGTGCCAGCTGGCGGGGGACAGGGGGACCAGAGACCCAGTACTTC